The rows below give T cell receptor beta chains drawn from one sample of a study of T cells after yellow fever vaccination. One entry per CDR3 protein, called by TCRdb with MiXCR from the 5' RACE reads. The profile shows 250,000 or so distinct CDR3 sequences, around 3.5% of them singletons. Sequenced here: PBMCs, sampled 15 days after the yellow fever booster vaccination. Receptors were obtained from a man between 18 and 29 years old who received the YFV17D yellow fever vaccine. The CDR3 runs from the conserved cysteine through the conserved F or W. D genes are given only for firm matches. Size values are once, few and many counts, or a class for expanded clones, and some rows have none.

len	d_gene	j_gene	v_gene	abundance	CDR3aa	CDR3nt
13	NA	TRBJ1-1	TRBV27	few	CASSLNIGGEAFF	TGTGCCAGCAGTTTAAATATCGGCGGTGAAGCTTTCTTT
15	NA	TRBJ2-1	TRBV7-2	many	CASSLVWSDSREQFF	TGTGCCAGCAGCTTAGTCTGGTCCGATTCCCGTGAGCAGTTCTTC
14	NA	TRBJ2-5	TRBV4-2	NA	CASSHGTGGETQYF	TGTGCCAGCAGCCACGGGACTGGAGGAGAGACCCAGTACTTC
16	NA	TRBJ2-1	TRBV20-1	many	CSARDVATTRGDEQFF	TGCAGTGCTAGAGATGTCGCGACAACCCGAGGGGATGAGCAGTTCTTC
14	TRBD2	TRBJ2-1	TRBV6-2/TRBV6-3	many	CASSYRPGGNEQFF	TGTGCCAGCAGTTATAGGCCGGGGGGCAATGAGCAGTTCTTC
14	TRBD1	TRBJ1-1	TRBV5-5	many	CASSSGTGSAEAFF	TGTGCCAGCAGCTCAGGGACAGGGAGCGCTGAAGCTTTCTTT
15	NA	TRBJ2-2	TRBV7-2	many	CASRPRGVNTGELFF	TGTGCCAGCAGGCCTAGGGGGGTTAACACCGGGGAGCTGTTTTTT
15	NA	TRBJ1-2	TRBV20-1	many	CSATPPRTAGYGYTF	TGCAGTGCTACGCCTCCGAGAACAGCAGGCTATGGCTACACCTTC
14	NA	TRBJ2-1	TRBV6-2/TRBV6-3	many	CASTQGTGAGEQFF	TGTGCCAGCACCCAGGGAACCGGGGCGGGTGAGCAGTTCTTC
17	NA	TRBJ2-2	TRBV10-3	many	CAIRTPLGQPNTGELFF	TGTGCCATCAGGACACCCCTGGGGCAACCGAACACCGGGGAGCTGTTTTTT
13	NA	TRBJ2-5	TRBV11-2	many	CASSPAAGETQYF	TGTGCCAGCAGCCCGGCAGCGGGAGAGACCCAGTACTTC
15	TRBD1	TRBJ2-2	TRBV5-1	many	CASRAGTGRTGELFF	TGCGCCAGTCGAGCGGGGACAGGGAGGACCGGGGAGCTGTTTTTT
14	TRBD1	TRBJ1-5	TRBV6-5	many	CASSYYRGQGPQHF	TGTGCCAGCAGTTACTACAGGGGTCAGGGGCCCCAGCATTTT
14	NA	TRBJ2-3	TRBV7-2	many	CASSLGAITDTQYF	TGTGCCAGCAGCTTAGGAGCGATCACAGATACGCAGTATTTT
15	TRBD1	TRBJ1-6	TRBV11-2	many	CASSTRTGRSSPLHF	TGTGCCAGCAGCACGCGGACAGGGAGATCTTCACCCCTCCACTTT
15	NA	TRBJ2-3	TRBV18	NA	CASYPFEESTDTQYF	TGTGCCAGCTACCCTTTCGAGGAGTCCACAGATACGCAGTATTTT
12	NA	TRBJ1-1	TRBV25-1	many	CASTPGGTEAFF	TGTGCCAGCACCCCTGGGGGGACTGAAGCTTTCTTT
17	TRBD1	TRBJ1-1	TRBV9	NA	CASSVRDRGRPNTEAFF	TGTGCCAGCAGCGTGAGGGACAGGGGTCGACCGAACACTGAAGCTTTCTTT
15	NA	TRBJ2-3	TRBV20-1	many	CSARDRAGARGTQYF	TGCAGTGCTAGAGATAGAGCAGGGGCGCGGGGTACGCAGTATTTT
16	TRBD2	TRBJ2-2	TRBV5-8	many	CASSLRSGGNTGELFF	TGTGCCAGCAGCTTGAGGAGCGGGGGGAACACCGGGGAGCTGTTTTTT
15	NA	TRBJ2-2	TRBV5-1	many	CASSPDSGVMGELFF	TGCGCCAGCAGCCCAGATTCGGGGGTAATGGGGGAGCTGTTTTTT
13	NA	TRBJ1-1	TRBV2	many	CASSPGYNTEAFF	TGTGCCAGCAGCCCCGGATACAACACTGAAGCTTTCTTT
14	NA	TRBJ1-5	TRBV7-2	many	CASSLGTWDQPQHF	TGTGCCAGCAGCTTGGGGACATGGGATCAGCCCCAGCATTTT
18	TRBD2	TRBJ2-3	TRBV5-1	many	CASSYDLLAGISTDTQYF	TGCGCCAGCAGCTATGATCTTCTAGCGGGGATTAGCACAGATACGCAGTATTTT
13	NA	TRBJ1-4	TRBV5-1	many	CASSGTLDEKLFF	TGCGCCAGCTCCGGGACCCTGGATGAAAAACTGTTTTTT
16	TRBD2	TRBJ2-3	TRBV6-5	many	CASRLGTSPPPDTQYF	TGTGCCAGCAGGCTCGGGACTAGTCCTCCTCCAGATACGCAGTATTTT
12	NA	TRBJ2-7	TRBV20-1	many	CSARDRESEQYF	TGCAGTGCTAGAGATCGGGAGTCCGAGCAGTACTTC
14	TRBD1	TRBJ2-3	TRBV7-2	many	CASSLDRGEDTQYF	TGTGCCAGCAGCTTGGACAGGGGGGAAGATACGCAGTATTTT
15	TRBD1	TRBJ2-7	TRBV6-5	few	CASSSPGQGVNEQYF	TGTGCCAGCAGTTCCCCGGGACAGGGCGTGAACGAGCAGTACTTC
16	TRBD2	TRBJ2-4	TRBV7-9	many	CASSLGDGGAKNIQYF	TGTGCCAGCAGCTTAGGCGACGGGGGGGCCAAAAACATTCAGTACTTC
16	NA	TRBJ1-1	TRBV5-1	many	CASSLQGLSENTEAFF	TGCGCCAGCAGCTTGCAGGGACTCTCCGAAAACACTGAAGCTTTCTTT
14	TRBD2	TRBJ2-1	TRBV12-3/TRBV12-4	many	CASSPAGFYNEQFF	TGTGCCAGCAGCCCAGCGGGGTTCTACAATGAGCAGTTCTTC
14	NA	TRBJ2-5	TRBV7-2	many	CASSLSRIRETQYF	TGTGCCAGCAGCTTAAGCAGGATCCGAGAGACCCAGTACTTC
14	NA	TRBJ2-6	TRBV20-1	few	CSARPATGANVLTF	TGCAGTGCTAGACCGGCTACTGGGGCCAACGTCCTGACTTTC
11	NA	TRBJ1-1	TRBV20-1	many	CSAARNTEAFF	TGCAGTGCCGCACGGAACACTGAAGCTTTCTTT
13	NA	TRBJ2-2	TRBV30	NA	CAWSGGLTGELFF	TGTGCCTGGAGCGGGGGGCTGACCGGGGAGCTGTTTTTT
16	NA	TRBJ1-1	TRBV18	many	CASSPAQGRRDTEAFF	TGTGCCAGCTCACCAGCACAGGGACGTCGGGACACTGAAGCTTTCTTT